This T cell receptor beta chain was recovered during a study of identical twins. TCRdb reprocessed the 5' RACE reads with MiXCR, giving one entry per CDR3 protein. The sample consists of some 210,000 distinct CDR3 sequences, 15% of them appearing once. Germline V gene data show CDR1 as KGHDR and CDR2 as SFDVKD. The CDR3 spans 15 residues. V trimming: 5 bases; J trimming: 0 bases; junction bases outside the gene matches: 4. The data also belong to a second study, concerning T cells expressing NK-cell markers. Per that paper: Seven HCMV-seropositive donors and one seronegative donor made up the eight sequenced donors.

The sequence came from a woman between 18 and 30 years old in good health. This chain joins TRBV24-1 and TRBJ2-3; 7 bases are a match to TRBD2. Input material: CD8+ T cells sorted from blood. CDR3 nucleotide sequence: TGTGCCACCAGTGCTGGGAGGGGAAGCACAGATACGCAGTATTTT. It translates to CATSAGRGSTDTQYF.